What follows is one TCR beta chain and its context. Its cognate antigen is unknown. This specimen belongs to a study of OX40 agonist ivuxolimab in advanced cancers. About the research overall: Partial response was recorded in three patients: one hepatocellular carcinoma and two cutaneous melanoma cases.

Exclusion of a patient followed from autoimmune disease history or systemic immunosuppression. The repertoire was sequenced with immunoSEQ multiplex PCR; TCRdb's copy has only in-frame clones and lacks some. The sample has roughly 32,000 clones, around 84% seen once. Findings and caveats of the study: Fewer expanded clones were found on average in CD4+ than in CD8+ T cells.

The sequenced sample was CD4+ or CD8+ T cells sorted from blood, obtained in a trial of the OX40 agonist ivuxolimab. The receptor was isolated from an adult with an advanced solid tumor such as melanoma, head and neck, liver or kidney cancer.

CDR3 sequence (DNA): TGTGCCAGCAGCTGGCCCGACCGGCTCACCGGGGAGCTGTTTTTT. Amino acid sequence: CASSWPDRLTGELFF. The chain links TRBV11-1 to TRBJ2-2; D not resolved. In germline, CDR1 is SGHAT, CDR2 FQDESV (reference sequence). This CDR3 is 15 amino acids long. V lost 4 bases to trimming and J lost 4 bases, with 13 bases between them.